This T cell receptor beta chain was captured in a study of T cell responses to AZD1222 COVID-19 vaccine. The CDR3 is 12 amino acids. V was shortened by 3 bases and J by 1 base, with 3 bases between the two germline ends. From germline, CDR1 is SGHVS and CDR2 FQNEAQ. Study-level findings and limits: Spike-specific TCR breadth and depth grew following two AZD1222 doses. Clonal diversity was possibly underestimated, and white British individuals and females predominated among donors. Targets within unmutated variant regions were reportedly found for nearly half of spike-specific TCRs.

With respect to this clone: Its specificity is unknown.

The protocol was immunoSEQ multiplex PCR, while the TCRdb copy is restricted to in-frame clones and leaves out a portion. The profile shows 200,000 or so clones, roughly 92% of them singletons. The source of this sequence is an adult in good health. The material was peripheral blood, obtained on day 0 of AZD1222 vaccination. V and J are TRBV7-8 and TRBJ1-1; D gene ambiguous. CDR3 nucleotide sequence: TGTGCCAGCAGCTTTACGAACACTGAAGCTTTCTTT. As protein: CASSFTNTEAFF.